Below, 5 T cell receptor beta chains from the same sample are listed, as sequenced in a study of control samples from healthy donors and cancer patients. TCRdb's copy holds only in-frame clones and misses some; the assay was immunoSEQ multiplex PCR. The table lists 90,000 to 150,000 clones, 88% of them singletons. Material for sequencing was blood. Every receptor here comes from a man in his forties in good health.

The V and J genes are TRBV11-3 and TRBJ1-3, with unresolved D. V was cut by 2 bases and J by 7 bases, with 6 bases left in between. The CDR3 spans 12 residues. Germline CDR1 SGHNT, CDR2 YENEEA. CDR3 in amino acids: CASSLLENTIYF. In DNA form, the CDR3 reads TGTGCCAGCAGCTTATTAGAGAACACCATATATTTT.

The chain links TRBV9 to TRBJ1-3; 7 bases are a match to TRBD1. Germline V CDR1 and CDR2: SGDLS, YYNGEE. The V segment lost 0 bases and the J segment 3 bases; nucleotides outside the gene matches: 3. This CDR3 has 15 amino acids. The DNA of the CDR3 is TGTGCCAGCAGCGTAGAGGGGGCGTATGGAAACACCATATATTTT. Amino acid sequence: CASSVEGAYGNTIYF.

The J gene is TRBJ2-7, the V gene TRBV5-5, with 11 bases that match TRBD1. V trimming: 3 bases; J trimming: 3 bases; junction bases outside the gene matches: 5. From germline, CDR1 is SGHKS and CDR2 YYEKEE (reference sequence). The CDR3 runs 15 residues. CDR3 loop: CASSSPGQGVYEQYF. For the CDR3, the DNA is TGTGCCAGCAGCTCCCCGGGACAGGGGGTCTACGAGCAGTACTTC.

The chain employs TRBV5-6 and TRBJ1-2; D possibly corresponds to TRBD1 (6 bases). The CDR3 extends over 13 amino acids. The germline V gene encodes CDR1 SGHDT and CDR2 YYEEEE. The germline V and J ends were trimmed by 4 bases and 3 bases, with 10 bases remaining between them. The CDR3 DNA reads TGTGCCAGCAGCGGACAGACATACTATGGCTACACCTTC. Amino acids: CASSGQTYYGYTF.

J is TRBJ2-3 and V is TRBV7-2; 14 bases agree with TRBD2. Germline-derived CDR1 and CDR2 are SGHTA and FQGNSA. The CDR3 covers 16 residues. The ends lost 0 bases at V and 7 bases at J; junction bases unmatched: 3. The CDR3 is CASSLATSGGAYTQYF. In DNA form, the CDR3 reads TGTGCCAGCAGCTTAGCGACTAGCGGGGGGGCCTATACGCAGTATTTT.